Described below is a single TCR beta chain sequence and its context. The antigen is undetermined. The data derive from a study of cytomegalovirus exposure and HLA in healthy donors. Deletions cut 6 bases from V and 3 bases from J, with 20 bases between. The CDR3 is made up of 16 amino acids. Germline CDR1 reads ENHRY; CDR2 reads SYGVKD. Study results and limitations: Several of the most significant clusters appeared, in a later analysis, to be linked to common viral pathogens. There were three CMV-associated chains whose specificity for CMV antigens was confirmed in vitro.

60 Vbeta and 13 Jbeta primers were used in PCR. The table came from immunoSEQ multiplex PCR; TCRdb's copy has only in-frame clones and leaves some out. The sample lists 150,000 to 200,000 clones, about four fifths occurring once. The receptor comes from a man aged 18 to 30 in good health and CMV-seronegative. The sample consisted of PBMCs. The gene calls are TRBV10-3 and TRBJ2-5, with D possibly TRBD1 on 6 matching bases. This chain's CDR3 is CAISPSQGLGKETQYF. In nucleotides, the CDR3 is TGTGCCATCAGCCCCTCACAGGGCTTAGGGAAAGAGACCCAGTACTTC.